This TCR beta chain was captured by sequencing in a study of OX40 agonist ivuxolimab in advanced cancers. Looking at the study overall: Patients assigned to dose escalation were diagnosed with hepatocellular carcinoma, melanoma, renal cell or head and neck cancer. Previous treatment with anti-PD-1, anti-PD-L1 or anti-CTLA-4 therapy was allowed; 35% to 50% had received some.

CDR3 size: 12 residues. V lost 6 bases and J 5 bases, leaving 11 bases between the germline ends. Germline CDR1 MNHEY, CDR2 SMNVEV (reference sequence). The study, taken as a whole, reports: The study observed clonal expansion of CD4+ and CD8+ blood T cells by week 6 at 0.1 to 3.0 mg/kg.

Points on this clone: Its target is not known.

Libraries were prepared by immunoSEQ multiplex PCR; TCRdb keeps only in-frame clonotypes and omits some of them. The sample records more than 35,000 clones, more than 80% being singletons. Sample: CD4+ or CD8+ T cells sorted from blood, taken in a trial of the OX40 agonist ivuxolimab. This chain links TRBV27 with TRBJ2-7; D might be TRBD1 (6 bases). The receptor was isolated from an adult with an advanced solid tumor such as melanoma, head and neck, liver or kidney cancer. The CDR3 here is CASRGAGNEQYF. CDR3 coding DNA: TGTGCCAGCAGGGGGGCAGGAAACGAGCAGTACTTC.